The rows below give T cell receptor beta chains drawn from one sample of a study of T cell responses to AZD1222 COVID-19 vaccine. Data came from immunoSEQ multiplex PCR; TCRdb stores just in-frame clones and leaves some out. The sample has about 42,000 clones, approximately 88% seen once; the top ten hold about a sixth. The sequencing used peripheral blood, collected 28 days after the second AZD1222 dose. The source is an adult who received the AZD1222 COVID-19 vaccine. Both conserved end residues are part of each CDR3. D genes are given only for firm matches. Part of the rows lack a size; the others show once, few, many or a class for expanded clones.

>-|-|TRBJ1-5|TRBV6-6
CASSYSLGGPQHF
TGTGCCAGCAGTTACTCTCTGGGTGGGCCCCAGCATTTT
>-|-|TRBJ1-1|TRBV2
CASRGLIEAFF
TGTGCCAGCCGGGGGCTGATAGAAGCTTTCTTT
>-|TRBD1|TRBJ2-3|TRBV29-1
CSVGPPGQGLGQYF
TGCAGCGTCGGGCCGCCGGGACAGGGGTTAGGGCAGTATTTT
>-|-|TRBJ2-7|TRBV18
CASSPGDPYEQYF
TGTGCCAGCTCACCGGGGGACCCCTACGAGCAGTACTTC
>-|-|TRBJ1-1|TRBV9
CASSVREGYTEAFF
TGTGCCAGCAGCGTAAGGGAAGGTTACACTGAAGCTTTCTTT
>-|-|TRBJ1-5|TRBV30
CAWSGRANQPQHF
TGTGCCTGGAGTGGTAGGGCCAATCAGCCCCAGCATTTT
>-|-|TRBJ2-6|TRBV19
CASSIWTVSSGANVLTF
TGTGCCAGTAGTATATGGACAGTTAGCTCTGGGGCCAACGTCCTGACTTTC
>-|TRBD1|TRBJ1-3|TRBV5-5
CASSTPTGGSGNTIYF
TGTGCCAGCAGCACGCCAACAGGGGGCTCTGGAAACACCATATATTTT
>-|-|TRBJ2-2|TRBV7-6
CASSLDRANTGELFF
TGTGCCAGCAGCTTAGACAGGGCGAACACCGGGGAGCTGTTTTTT
>-|TRBD1|TRBJ1-2|TRBV12-5
CASGLAHRDRGGYTF
TGTGCTAGTGGTTTGGCACACCGGGACAGAGGGGGCTACACCTTC
>-|-|TRBJ2-7|TRBV5-1
CASSLGGQQTYEQYF
TGCGCCAGCAGCTTGGGAGGGCAACAGACCTACGAGCAGTACTTC
>-|TRBD2|TRBJ2-1|TRBV7-2
CASSPLAGGVWDEQFF
TGTGCCAGCAGCCCCCTGGCGGGGGGGGTCTGGGATGAGCAGTTCTTC
>-|TRBD1|TRBJ2-2|TRBV12-5
CASGLGGQGADGELFF
TGTGCTAGTGGTTTGGGGGGACAGGGGGCTGACGGGGAGCTGTTTTTT
>-|TRBD1|TRBJ1-2|TRBV28
CASSSGQGRSYTF
TGTGCCAGCAGTTCAGGACAGGGACGAAGCTACACCTTC
>-|-|TRBJ2-1|TRBV6-2/TRBV6-3
CASSYEASGALRNEQFF
TGTGCCAGCAGTTACGAAGCCTCGGGTGCCCTGCGAAATGAGCAGTTCTTC
>-|-|TRBJ2-5|TRBV5-1
CASSKERGVEETQYF
TGCGCCAGCAGCAAGGAAAGGGGGGTTGAAGAGACCCAGTACTTC
>-|-|TRBJ1-5|TRBV15
CATSRDRRRDSNQPQHF
TGTGCCACCAGCAGAGATAGGCGACGGGACAGCAATCAGCCCCAGCATTTT
>-|-|TRBJ1-3|TRBV19
CASSIDSGNTIYF
TGTGCCAGTAGTATCGACTCTGGAAACACCATATATTTT
>-|TRBD1|TRBJ2-3|TRBV27
CASSWDRGKGDTQYF
TGTGCCAGCAGCTGGGACAGGGGGAAGGGAGATACGCAGTATTTT
>-|-|TRBJ2-2|TRBV12-5
CASGFWPIGELFF
TGTGCTAGTGGTTTTTGGCCCATCGGGGAGCTGTTTTTT
>few|-|TRBJ1-1|TRBV4-1
CASSQGTAANTEAFF
TGCGCCAGCAGCCAAGGGACGGCAGCGAACACTGAAGCTTTCTTT
>-|-|TRBJ2-7|TRBV7-6
CASSPRTSYEQYF
TGTGCCAGCAGCCCCCGGACCTCCTACGAGCAGTACTTC
>-|TRBD1|TRBJ1-2|TRBV5-6
CASSHRGLPNYGYTF
TGTGCCAGCAGCCACAGGGGGCTGCCTAACTATGGCTACACCTTC
>-|-|TRBJ2-3|TRBV11-2
CASSNIHWGVSTDTQYF
TGTGCCAGCAGCAACATACATTGGGGCGTTTCCACAGATACGCAGTATTTT
>-|TRBD1|TRBJ2-3|TRBV24-1
CATSNGQGGTTDTQYF
TGTGCCACCAGTAACGGACAGGGGGGCACCACAGATACGCAGTATTTT
>-|TRBD1|TRBJ1-6|TRBV27
CASSFMAGGSPLHF
TGTGCCAGCAGTTTTATGGCAGGGGGTTCACCCCTCCACTTT
>-|-|TRBJ1-5|TRBV3-1/TRBV3-2
CASSQGTSQPQHF
TGTGCCAGCAGCCAAGGGACTTCACAGCCCCAGCATTTT
>-|-|TRBJ1-2|TRBV19
CASSIAGQSRGYTF
TGTGCCAGTAGTATCGCGGGGCAATCTAGAGGCTACACCTTC
>-|-|TRBJ2-5|TRBV28
CASSREETQYF
TGTGCCAGCTCCCGGGAAGAGACCCAGTACTTC
>-|-|TRBJ2-7|TRBV3-1/TRBV3-2
CATSRRAAQYEQYF
TGTGCCACCAGCCGAAGGGCAGCGCAATACGAGCAGTACTTC
>-|TRBD1|TRBJ1-6|TRBV10-3
CAIRAGQDNSPLHF
TGTGCCATCAGGGCAGGACAGGATAATTCACCCCTCCACTTT
>once|-|TRBJ1-3|TRBV19
CASSIISGSGNTIYF
TGTGCCAGTAGTATCATTTCAGGCTCTGGAAACACCATATATTTT
>-|-|TRBJ1-2|TRBV30
CAWSVLGNYGYTF
TGTGCCTGGAGTGTACTAGGAAACTATGGCTACACCTTC
>-|-|TRBJ1-2|TRBV12-3/TRBV12-4
CASTSGHLGYTF
TGTGCCAGCACCTCAGGCCACCTGGGCTACACCTTC
>-|-|TRBJ1-5|TRBV19
CASSRPINQPQHF
TGTGCCAGTAGTAGACCGATCAATCAGCCCCAGCATTTT
>-|-|TRBJ2-1|TRBV27
CASSPGLGGNEQFF
TGTGCCAGCAGTCCTGGACTAGGGGGCAATGAGCAGTTCTTC
>once|TRBD1|TRBJ2-2|TRBV19
CASSIRGQRTGELFF
TGTGCCAGTAGTATCAGGGGGCAACGGACCGGGGAGCTGTTTTTT
>-|-|TRBJ1-2|TRBV19
CASKETGLNYGYTF
TGTGCCAGTAAGGAAACAGGGCTAAACTATGGCTACACCTTC
>-|TRBD1|TRBJ2-5|TRBV6-5
CASRTGGSGETQYF
TGTGCCAGCAGAACAGGGGGCTCGGGAGAGACCCAGTACTTC
>-|-|TRBJ2-4|TRBV11-3
CASSLIGENIQYF
TGTGCCAGCAGCTTAATAGGGGAAAACATTCAGTACTTC